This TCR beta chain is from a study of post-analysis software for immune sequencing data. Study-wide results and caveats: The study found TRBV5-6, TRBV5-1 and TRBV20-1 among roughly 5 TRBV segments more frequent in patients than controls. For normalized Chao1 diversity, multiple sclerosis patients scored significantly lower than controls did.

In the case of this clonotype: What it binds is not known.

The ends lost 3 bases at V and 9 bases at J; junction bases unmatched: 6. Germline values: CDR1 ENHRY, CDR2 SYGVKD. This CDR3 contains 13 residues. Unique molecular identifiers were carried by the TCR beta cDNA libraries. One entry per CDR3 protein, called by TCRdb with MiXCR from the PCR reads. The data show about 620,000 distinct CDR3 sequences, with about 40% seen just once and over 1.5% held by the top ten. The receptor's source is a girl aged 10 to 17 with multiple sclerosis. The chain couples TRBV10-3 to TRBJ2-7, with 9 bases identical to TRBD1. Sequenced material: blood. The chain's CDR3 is CAISELQGAGQYF. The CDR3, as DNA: TGTGCCATCAGTGAATTACAGGGGGCCGGGCAGTACTTC.